The 20 T cell receptor beta chains below were found in one sample sequenced in a study of human T cells and chemical hapten exposure. One entry per CDR3 protein, called by TCRdb with MiXCR from the RACE reads. Found here are more than 95,000 distinct CDR3 sequences, around 10% of them singletons; the top ten hold 1.4%. Time point defined: patch test 1, 2 weeks after DPC sensitization. Treatment denoted: therapeutic diphenylcyclopropenone sensitization with weekly scalp DPC. The sample consisted of whole blood, taken in connection with sensitization to the hapten diphenylcyclopropenone (DPC). These receptors all come from a woman between 45 and 60 years old with alopecia areata. Some clones in this sample may be carry-over from other donors' samples.

The rearrangement uses TRBV21-1 and TRBJ1-5; the DNA was not compared with TRBD1, the D call given in the table. TRBV21-1 is described as a pseudogene. This CDR3 has 14 amino acids. The CDR3 reads CAREGQGFNQPQHF. The CDR3 DNA is TGTGCCAGGGAGGGGCAGGGGTTCAATCAGCCCCAGCATTTT.

This clonotype was recorded many times. The genes are TRBV20-1 and TRBJ2-3; D possibly corresponds to TRBD2 (5 bases). Germline CDR1 DFQATT, CDR2 SNEGSKA (reference sequence). V dropped 4 bases and J dropped 4 bases, with 21 bases sitting between them. The CDR3 spans 16 residues. The CDR3 DNA reads as TGCAGTGCTACCTCTTTCCCGGACTCGAGATCAGATACGCAGTATTTT. As protein: CSATSFPDSRSDTQYF.

The CDR3 is CASVDHRYEQYF. CDR3 nucleotides: TGTGCCAGCGTTGACCACCGCTACGAGCAGTACTTC. The chain joins TRBV28 to TRBJ2-7, with unresolved D. CDR3 length: 12 residues. The germline V gene has CDR1 MDHEN and CDR2 SYDVKM. Between the trimmed V and J ends, which lost 8 bases and 3 bases, there was a span of 11 bases. The full variable domain, its missing parts supplied by reference TRBV28 and TRBJ2-7, is DVKVTQSSRYLVKRTGEKVFLECVQDMDHENMFWYRQDPGLGLRLIYFSYDVKMKEKGDIPEGYSVSREKKERFSLILESASTNQTSMYLCASVDHRYEQYFGPGTRLTVT.

The chain is built from TRBV6-2 or TRBV6-3 and TRBJ1-1, with D unresolved. CDR1 and CDR2 from the germline V gene are MNHEY and SVGEGT. Trimming took off 6 bases at V and 6 bases at J, with 14 bases between the two ends. CDR3 size: 13 residues. The CDR3: CASSFDPGAEAFF. DNA of the CDR3: TGTGCCAGCAGCTTCGACCCGGGCGCTGAAGCTTTCTTT.

This clonotype was seen many times. This sequence joins TRBV7-2 and TRBJ1-1; D not resolved. Trimming shortened V by 3 bases and J by 3 bases, and 5 bases separated the two germline ends. The CDR3 spans 12 residues. From germline, CDR1 is SGHTA and CDR2 FQGNSA. The DNA of the CDR3 is TGTGCCAGCAGCTTCGGCGACACTGAAGCTTTCTTT. Its protein is CASSFGDTEAFF. Supplemented by reference TRBV7-2 and TRBJ1-1, the full variable domain reads GAGVSQSPSNKVTEKGKDVELRCDPISGHTALYWYRQSLGQGLEFLIYFQGNSAPDKSGLPSDRFSAERTGGSVSTLTIQRTQQEDSAVYLCASSFGDTEAFFGQGTRLTVV.

This clonotype has more than one count but fewer than ten. V is TRBV7-2 and J is TRBJ2-7; D not certain. This CDR3 contains 14 residues. V was trimmed by 2 bases and J by 0 bases, leaving 8 bases between them. Germline lookup yields CDR1 SGHTA and CDR2 FQGNSA. The CDR3, as DNA: TGTGCCAGCAGCTTACAGGAGAGCTCCTACGAGCAGTACTTC. This sequence encodes CASSLQESSYEQYF.

This clonotype was seen only once. A single base separates this from a much larger clone, so it may be a read error. The chain recombines TRBV12-3 or TRBV12-4 with TRBJ2-3; 12 bases map to TRBD2. The CDR3 covers 16 residues. The V segment lost 5 bases and the J segment 4 bases; nucleotides outside the gene matches: 7. The CDR3 loop reads CASSPSGRAGADTQYF. DNA of the CDR3: TGTGCCAGCAGTCCTAGCGGGAGGGCGGGCGCAGATACGCAGTATTTT.

This clonotype was recorded at least ten times. This chain joins TRBV29-1 and TRBJ1-2; D is unresolved. Trimming took 4 bases from V and 2 from J, leaving 8 bases between them. Germline-derived CDR1 and CDR2 are SQVTM and ANQGSEA. The CDR3 runs to 12 residues. In nucleotides, the CDR3 is TGCAGCGTTGCGACAACAAACTATGGCTACACCTTC. Translation gives CSVATTNYGYTF.

This clonotype has ten or more counts. The chain employs TRBV24-1 and TRBJ2-6; D perhaps matches TRBD1 (5 bases). V was trimmed by 6 bases and J by 4 bases, leaving 12 bases between them. Germline loops: CDR1 KGHDR, CDR2 SFDVKD. The CDR3 covers 15 residues. The CDR3 protein is CATSPQGAGANVLTF. For the CDR3, the DNA is TGTGCCACCAGTCCCCAGGGTGCCGGGGCCAACGTCCTGACTTTC.

This clonotype was counted many times. The CDR3 bases are TGTGCCAGCAGCCATGAAACAGGGATTGGGGATGAGCAGTTCTTC. Translated: CASSHETGIGDEQFF. V is TRBV14 and J is TRBJ2-1, with D possibly TRBD1 on 6 matching bases. This CDR3 has 15 residues. Germline CDR1 is SGHDN and CDR2 is FVKESK. The ends were cut back, 3 bases at V and 8 bases at J, with 17 bases in the middle.

In its sample, this clonotype was seen a few times. This rearrangement joins TRBV10-2 to TRBJ2-1, with 7 bases lining up with TRBD2. This CDR3 has 16 residues. V trimming: 4 bases; J trimming: 0 bases; junction bases outside the gene matches: 6. The V gene's germline CDR1 is WSHSY and CDR2 SAAADI. The CDR3: CASSGEGSSSYNEQFF. DNA of the CDR3: TGCGCCAGCAGTGGGGAGGGCTCGAGCTCCTACAATGAGCAGTTCTTC.

This clonotype came up a few times. The chain has TRBV19 and TRBJ2-3; the D is unclear. CDR3 length: 9 residues. V was trimmed by 8 bases and J by 6 bases, leaving 3 bases between them. The germline gives CDR1 LNHDA, CDR2 SQIVND (reference sequence). CDR3 sequence: CASGDTQYF. DNA of the CDR3: TGTGCCAGTGGGGATACGCAGTATTTT.

This chain connects TRBV12-3 or TRBV12-4 to TRBJ1-5; no firm D call. The CDR3 totals 15 residues. The germline V and J ends were trimmed by 5 bases and 0 bases, with 11 bases remaining between them. CDR3 protein: CASSEAGYSNQPQHF. The CDR3 coding sequence is TGTGCCAGCAGTGAGGCAGGTTATAGCAATCAGCCCCAGCATTTT.

The CDR3: CASSLGQGANEQYF. The CDR3 DNA sequence: TGTGCCAGCAGTTTGGGACAGGGTGCTAATGAGCAGTACTTC. The chain joins TRBV12-3 or TRBV12-4 to TRBJ2-7, with TRBD1 identical over 9 bases. This CDR3 region has 14 residues. Trimming cost V 3 bases and J 7 bases; bases outside gene matches: 7.

A few counts support this clonotype. The V gene is TRBV11-2, the J gene TRBJ2-3, with 7 bases that match TRBD2. In germline, CDR1 is SGHAT, CDR2 FQNNGV. V was clipped by 5 bases and J by 0 bases; unmatched bases: 5. This CDR3 is built from 15 residues. As DNA, the CDR3 is TGTGCCAGCAGCCCGACTAGCAGGAGCACAGATACGCAGTATTTT. Amino acids: CASSPTSRSTDTQYF.

Many counts were recorded for this clonotype. This chain joins TRBV28 and TRBJ1-1; no clear D gene. The CDR3 contains 14 residues. The germline CDR1 and CDR2 sequences are MDHEN and SYDVKM. Trimming shortened V by 5 bases and J by 0 bases, and 10 bases separated the two germline ends. In DNA form, the CDR3 reads TGTGCCAGCAGTCTTGATTCAGTGAACACTGAAGCTTTCTTT. It yields the protein CASSLDSVNTEAFF.

The DNA for the CDR3 is TGTGCCAGCAGCCTAGGGGGTCTCGACGAGCAGTACTTC. It encodes CASSLGGLDEQYF. V and J are TRBV7-6 and TRBJ2-7, with D maybe TRBD1 (6 bases). V lost 5 bases and J 5 bases, leaving 13 bases between the germline ends. CDR1 and CDR2 from the germline V gene are SGHVS and FNYEAQ. The CDR3 has 13 residues.

In its sample, this clonotype was seen a few times. The chain joins TRBV27 to TRBJ2-3, with D possibly being TRBD1 (6 bases). The CDR3 runs 15 residues. Germline V gives CDR1 MNHEY, CDR2 SMNVEV (reference sequence). Trimming stripped 4 bases from V and 0 bases from J, with 11 bases between. CDR3 loop: CASSSGTLSTDTQYF. DNA for the CDR3: TGTGCCAGCAGTTCCGGGACACTTAGCACAGATACGCAGTATTTT.

This clonotype was counted only a few times. This chain connects TRBV6-5 to TRBJ1-6; D unclear. Trimming removed 6 bases at V and 5 bases at J, with 17 bases between. This CDR3 spans 16 amino acids. CDR1 is MNHEY and CDR2 is SVGAGI in the germline V gene. This CDR3 reads CASRDRGEIDNSPLHF. In DNA form, the CDR3 reads TGTGCCAGCAGGGACCGGGGAGAAATAGATAATTCACCCCTCCACTTT.

This clonotype was detected many times. J is TRBJ2-4 and V is TRBV7-6, with D possibly TRBD2 on 7 matching bases. The CDR3 length is 18 residues. Germline lookup yields CDR1 SGHVS and CDR2 FNYEAQ. V lost 1 base to trimming and J lost 1 base, with 17 bases between them. CDR3 region: CASSLEAGGRSAKNIQYF. DNA of the CDR3: TGTGCCAGCAGCTTAGAGGCCGGGGGGCGATCGGCCAAAAACATTCAGTACTTC.